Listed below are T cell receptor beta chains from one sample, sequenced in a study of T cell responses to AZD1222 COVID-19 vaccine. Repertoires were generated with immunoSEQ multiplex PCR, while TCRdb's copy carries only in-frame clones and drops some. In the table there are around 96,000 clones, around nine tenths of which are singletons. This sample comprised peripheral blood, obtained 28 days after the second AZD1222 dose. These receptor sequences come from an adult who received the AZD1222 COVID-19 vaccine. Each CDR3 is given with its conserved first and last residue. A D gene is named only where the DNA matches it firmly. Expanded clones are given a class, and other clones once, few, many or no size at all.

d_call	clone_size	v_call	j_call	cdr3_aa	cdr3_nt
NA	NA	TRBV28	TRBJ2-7	CASSLRYEQYF	TGTGCCAGCAGTTTACGCTACGAGCAGTACTTC
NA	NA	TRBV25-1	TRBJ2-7	CASSGTWRNGYEQYF	TGTGCCAGCAGTGGGACCTGGAGAAACGGGTACGAGCAGTACTTC
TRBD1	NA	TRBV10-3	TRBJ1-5	CAISDRGQPNQPQHF	TGTGCCATCAGTGATAGGGGACAGCCAAATCAGCCCCAGCATTTT
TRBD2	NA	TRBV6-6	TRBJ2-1	CASSYRGGYNEQFF	TGTGCCAGCAGTTACCGGGGGGGGTACAATGAGCAGTTCTTC
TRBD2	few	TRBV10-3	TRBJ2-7	CAINFGGSGYEQYF	TGTGCCATCAACTTTGGCGGGAGCGGCTACGAGCAGTACTTC
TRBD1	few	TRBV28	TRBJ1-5	CASCGTGNQPQHF	TGTGCCAGCTGCGGGACAGGGAATCAGCCCCAGCATTTT
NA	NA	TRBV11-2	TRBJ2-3	CASSLSTGTVTDTQYF	TGTGCCAGCAGCTTATCGACGGGTACTGTCACAGATACGCAGTATTTT
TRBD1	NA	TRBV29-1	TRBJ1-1	CSVAGTGGTEAFF	TGCAGCGTTGCCGGGACAGGAGGCACTGAAGCTTTCTTT
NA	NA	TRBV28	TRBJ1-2	CASSWTSGGADPNYGYTF	TGTGCCAGCAGTTGGACCTCGGGGGGGGCTGATCCTAACTATGGCTACACCTTC
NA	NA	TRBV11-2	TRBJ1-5	CASSLGGSLNQPQHF	TGTGCCAGCAGCTTAGGCGGCAGCCTCAATCAGCCCCAGCATTTT
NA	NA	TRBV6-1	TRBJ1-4	CASSEVWNEKLFF	TGTGCCAGCAGTGAAGTGTGGAATGAAAAACTGTTTTTT
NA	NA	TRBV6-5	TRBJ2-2	CATQKTSRYTGELFF	TGTGCCACCCAGAAGACCTCTAGGTACACCGGGGAGCTGTTTTTT
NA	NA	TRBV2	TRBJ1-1	CASSSRGAGVRNTEAFF	TGTGCCAGCAGCTCAAGGGGGGCAGGGGTCCGGAACACTGAAGCTTTCTTT
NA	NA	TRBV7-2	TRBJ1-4	CASSPRYPGKLFF	TGTGCCAGCAGCCCCCGGTACCCAGGAAAACTGTTTTTT
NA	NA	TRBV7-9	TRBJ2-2	CASSSPQGFDTGELFF	TGTGCCAGCAGCTCCCCGCAGGGGTTTGACACCGGGGAGCTGTTTTTT
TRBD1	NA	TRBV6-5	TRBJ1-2	CASRTGQHNYGYTF	TGTGCCAGCAGGACAGGGCAACACAACTATGGCTACACCTTC
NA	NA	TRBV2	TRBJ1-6	CASTSRRGSAANSPLHF	TGTGCCAGCACGAGTAGAAGGGGGAGCGCGGCCAATTCACCCCTCCACTTT
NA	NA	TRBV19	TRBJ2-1	CASSEDSGGRSYNEQFF	TGTGCCAGTAGTGAAGACAGCGGTGGAAGGTCCTACAATGAGCAGTTCTTC
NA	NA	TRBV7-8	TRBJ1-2	CASSLGPLGGGYTF	TGTGCCAGCAGCTTAGGGCCCCTCGGCGGAGGCTACACCTTC
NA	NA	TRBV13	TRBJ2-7	CASSLLGQVPYEQYF	TGTGCCAGCAGCTTATTGGGGCAAGTCCCCTACGAGCAGTACTTC
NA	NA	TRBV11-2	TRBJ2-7	CASSARDWGSYEQYF	TGTGCCAGCAGCGCCCGGGACTGGGGGTCCTACGAGCAGTACTTC
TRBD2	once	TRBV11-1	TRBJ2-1	CASSLRGGGAHEQFF	TGTGCCAGCAGCTTACGTGGCGGGGGGGCCCATGAGCAGTTCTTC
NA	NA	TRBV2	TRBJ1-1	CASRTGQLSEAFF	TGTGCCAGCAGAACCGGACAGTTATCTGAAGCTTTCTTT
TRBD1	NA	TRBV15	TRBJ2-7	CATSRPEDRGYEQYF	TGTGCCACCAGCAGACCCGAGGACAGGGGTTACGAGCAGTACTTC
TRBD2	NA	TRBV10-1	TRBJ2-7	CASSEELAGVQYF	TGCGCCAGCAGTGAAGAACTAGCGGGGGTGCAGTACTTC
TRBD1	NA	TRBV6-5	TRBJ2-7	CASKAGQGAWEQYF	TGTGCCAGCAAGGCAGGACAGGGGGCGTGGGAGCAGTACTTC
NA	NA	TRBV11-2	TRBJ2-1	CASSPSGIEQFF	TGTGCCAGCAGCCCCTCAGGTATTGAGCAGTTCTTC
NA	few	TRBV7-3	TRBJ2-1	CASSLLAGNEQFF	TGTGCCAGCAGCTTGTTGGCGGGGAATGAGCAGTTCTTC
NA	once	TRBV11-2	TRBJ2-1	CASSNRPSNRYNEQFF	TGTGCCAGCAGCAATCGGCCTAGCAACCGCTACAATGAGCAGTTCTTC
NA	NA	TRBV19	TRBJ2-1	CASSIVGYNEQFF	TGTGCCAGTAGTATAGTAGGGTACAATGAGCAGTTCTTC
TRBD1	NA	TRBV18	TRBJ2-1	CASSPSPGQGRHNEQFF	TGTGCCAGCTCACCAAGCCCCGGACAGGGCCGTCACAATGAGCAGTTCTTC
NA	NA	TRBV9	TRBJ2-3	CASSVLASTDTQYF	TGTGCCAGCAGCGTACTGGCCAGCACAGATACGCAGTATTTT
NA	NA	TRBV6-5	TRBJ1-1	CASIYAEAFF	TGTGCCAGCATTTACGCTGAAGCTTTCTTT
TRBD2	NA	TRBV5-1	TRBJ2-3	CASSISGRAMDTQYF	TGCGCCAGCAGCATTAGCGGGAGAGCAATGGATACGCAGTATTTT
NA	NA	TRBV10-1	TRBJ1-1	CASSESNWEENTEAFF	TGCGCCAGCAGTGAGTCGAATTGGGAGGAGAACACTGAAGCTTTCTTT
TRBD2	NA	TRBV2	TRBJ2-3	CASSSAGVLADTQYF	TGTGCCAGCAGCTCAGCGGGGGTGCTTGCAGATACGCAGTATTTT
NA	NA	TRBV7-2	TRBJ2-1	CASSSRGGVEDNEQFF	TGTGCCAGCAGCTCACGTGGAGGGGTGGAGGATAATGAGCAGTTCTTC
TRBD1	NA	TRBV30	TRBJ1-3	CALTGTSGNTIYF	TGTGCCTTGACAGGGACCTCTGGAAACACCATATATTTT
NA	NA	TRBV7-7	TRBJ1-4	CASSPGHPRNEKLFF	TGTGCTAGCAGCCCGGGACACCCGAGGAATGAAAAACTGTTTTTT
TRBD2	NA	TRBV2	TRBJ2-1	CASGSGGDNEQFF	TGTGCCAGCGGGAGCGGGGGGGACAATGAGCAGTTCTTC
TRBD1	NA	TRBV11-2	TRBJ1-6	CASSPRGLRFSYNSPLHF	TGTGCCAGCAGCCCGAGGGGGCTCAGGTTCTCCTATAATTCACCCCTCCACTTT
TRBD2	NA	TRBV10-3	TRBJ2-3	CAISFGGAGTDTQYF	TGTGCCATCAGTTTCGGGGGGGCGGGCACAGATACGCAGTATTTT
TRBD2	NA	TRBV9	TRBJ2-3	CASSSRSGMADTQYF	TGTGCCAGCAGCTCCCGGAGCGGGATGGCGGATACGCAGTATTTT
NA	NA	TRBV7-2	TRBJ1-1	CASSPGTANTEAFF	TGTGCCAGCAGTCCCGGGACCGCGAACACTGAAGCTTTCTTT
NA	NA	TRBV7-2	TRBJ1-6	CASSFSGSVRSPLHF	TGTGCCAGCAGCTTTTCAGGGTCCGTACGTTCACCCCTCCACTTT
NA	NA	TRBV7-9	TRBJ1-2	CASSLPSHGGVHGYTF	TGTGCCAGCAGCCTCCCCTCTCATGGAGGGGTACATGGCTACACCTTC
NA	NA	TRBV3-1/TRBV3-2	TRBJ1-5	CASSQGMRGFNQPQHF	TGTGCCAGCAGCCAAGGTATGCGGGGGTTCAATCAGCCCCAGCATTTT
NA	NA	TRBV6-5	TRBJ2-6	CASKRTSGANVLTF	TGTGCCAGCAAGCGAACCTCTGGGGCCAACGTCCTGACTTTC
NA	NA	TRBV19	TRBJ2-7	CASSIGQTGIYEQYF	TGTGCCAGTAGTATCGGGCAAACAGGGATATACGAGCAGTACTTC
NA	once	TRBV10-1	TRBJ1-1	CASSARRGNTEAFF	TGCGCCAGCAGCGCCCGAAGGGGAAACACTGAAGCTTTCTTT
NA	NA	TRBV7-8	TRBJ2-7	CASSLSTTSRPTYEQYF	TGTGCCAGCAGCTTATCGACTACTAGCAGGCCAACCTACGAGCAGTACTTC
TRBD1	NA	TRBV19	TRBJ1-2	CASSWTGQSRYGYTF	TGTGCCAGTAGTTGGACGGGACAGTCACGCTATGGCTACACCTTC
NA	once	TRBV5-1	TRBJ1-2	CASSLAGTNYGYTF	TGCGCCAGCAGCTTGGCCGGGACCAACTATGGCTACACCTTC